One sample yielded the 19 T cell receptor beta chains listed below, sequenced in a study of blood T cell repertoires in COVID-19. Only in-frame clones appear in the TCRdb table, and some are missing; sequencing was by immunoSEQ multiplex PCR. Of 300,000 to 400,000 clones in the sample, 87% are singletons; the top ten hold about 6.3%. Sample: peripheral blood. The receptors were sampled from a woman between 45 and 65 years old with COVID-19, enrolled during active disease.

The chain uses TRBV7-2 and TRBJ2-3, with 7 nucleotides matching TRBD1. The length of the CDR3 is 16 residues. CDR1 SGHTA and CDR2 FQGNSA come from the germline V gene. The V segment lost 5 bases and the J segment 2 bases; nucleotides outside the gene matches: 10. CDR3 region: CASSPGRGTVTDTQYF. The CDR3 nucleotides are TGTGCCAGCAGCCCCGGTCGTGGGACAGTCACAGATACGCAGTATTTT. Combining the CDR3 with reference TRBV7-2 and TRBJ2-3 gives the whole variable domain GAGVSQSPSNKVTEKGKDVELRCDPISGHTALYWYRQSLGQGLEFLIYFQGNSAPDKSGLPSDRFSAERTGGSVSTLTIQRTQQEDSAVYLCASSPGRGTVTDTQYFGPGTRLTVL.

The CDR3 spells CASSQELLSYEQYF. In nucleotides, the CDR3 is TGTGCCAGCAGCCAAGAACTGCTCTCCTACGAGCAGTACTTC. The chain couples TRBV4-2 to TRBJ2-7; D remains unclear. This CDR3 spans 14 amino acids. V shed 0 bases and J shed 0 bases, with 6 bases lying between them. CDR1 and CDR2 from the germline V gene are LGHNA and YNFKEQ.

The V and J genes are TRBV5-1 and TRBJ2-7; TRBD2 aligns across 9 bases. Germline V gives CDR1 SGHRS, CDR2 YFSETQ. This CDR3 region has 15 residues. Germline trimming cut 5 bases from V and 2 bases from J; bases unmatched to any gene: 8. CDR3 nucleotide sequence: TGCGCCAGCAGGGACTTAGCGGGGGCTACCTACGAGCAGTACTTC. It yields the protein CASRDLAGATYEQYF.

V and J are TRBV6-5 and TRBJ2-7, with TRBD2 identical over 7 bases. The CDR3 runs 16 residues. V shed 0 bases and J 2 bases; nucleotides not matched to a gene: 7. In germline, CDR1 is MNHEY, CDR2 SVGAGI. Here the CDR3 reads CASSYSVAGATYEQYF. Here the CDR3 DNA reads TGTGCCAGCAGTTACTCGGTAGCGGGTGCGACCTACGAGCAGTACTTC.

This clone was observed a handful of times. CDR3 nucleotide sequence: TGTGCCAGCAGCTCCCGGGGGGGGATCTATGGCTACACCTTC. This codes for CASSSRGGIYGYTF. The chain couples TRBV5-4 to TRBJ1-2; D perhaps matches TRBD1 (5 bases). The CDR3 is 14 amino acids. Germline V gives CDR1 SGHNT, CDR2 YYREEE (reference sequence). Trimming removed 3 bases at V and 4 bases at J, with 13 bases between.

This chain links TRBV11-2 with TRBJ1-6; TRBD1 is a possible D gene (5 bases). The germline gives CDR1 SGHAT, CDR2 FQNNGV. V gave up 1 base and J gave up 7 bases, with 8 bases separating them. The CDR3 has 14 residues. The CDR3 sequence is CASSLGEGNSPLHF. Written as DNA, the CDR3 is TGTGCCAGCAGCTTAGGGGAGGGGAATTCACCCCTCCACTTT. The complete variable domain, with remaining parts taken from reference TRBV11-2 and TRBJ1-6, reads EAGVAQSPRYKIIEKRQSVAFWCNPISGHATLYWYQQILGQGPKLLIQFQNNGVVDDSQLPKDRFSAERLKGVDSTLKIQPAKLEDSAVYLCASSLGEGNSPLHFGNGTRLTVT.

This clone was recorded once. The chain is built from TRBV20-1 and TRBJ1-2; D uncertain. Germline CDR1 DFQATT, CDR2 SNEGSKA (reference sequence). This CDR3 region has 14 residues. V dropped 3 bases and J dropped 8 bases, with 19 bases sitting between them. The CDR3 coding sequence is TGCAGTGCTAGTCGGAGGCTCCCAAAAGAAGGCTACACCTTC. Amino acids: CSASRRLPKEGYTF.

The rearrangement links TRBV3-1 (or the pseudogene TRBV3-2) to TRBJ1-2; D is ambiguous. V was shortened by 2 bases and J by 3 bases, with 7 bases between the two germline ends. This CDR3 spans 13 amino acids. CDR1 LGHDT and CDR2 YNNKEL come from the germline V gene (reference sequence). The CDR3 region is CASSQHGDYGYTF. The CDR3 coding sequence is TGTGCCAGCAGCCAACACGGGGACTATGGCTACACCTTC.

V and J are TRBV5-1 and TRBJ2-6; 7 nucleotides match TRBD1. Germline V gene data show CDR1 as SGHRS and CDR2 as YFSETQ. The CDR3 consists of 16 residues. V dropped 4 bases and J dropped 0; count of bases not matched to a gene: 4. DNA of the CDR3: TGCGCCAGCAGCCCGGGACAGTTCTCTGGGGCCAACGTCCTGACTTTC. This sequence encodes CASSPGQFSGANVLTF. Full variable domain (remainder filled in from reference TRBV5-1 and TRBJ2-6): KAGVTQTPRYLIKTRGQQVTLSCSPISGHRSVSWYQQTPGQGLQFLFEYFSETQRNKGNFPGRFSGRQFSNSRSEMNVSTLELGDSALYLCASSPGQFSGANVLTFGAGSRLTVL.

This clone was seen a handful of times. This CDR3 is also generated by other DNA sequences in the sample. V is TRBV19 and J is TRBJ2-3; D not resolved. The CDR3 length is 14 residues. Trimming shortened V by 3 bases and J by 0 bases, and 7 bases separated the two germline ends. The germline gives CDR1 LNHDA, CDR2 SQIVND (reference sequence). The CDR3 is CASSIQASTDTQYF. The CDR3 nucleotides are TGTGCCAGTAGTATCCAAGCTAGCACAGATACGCAGTATTTT. Together with reference TRBV19 and TRBJ2-3, the CDR3 gives the full variable domain: DGGITQSPKYLFRKEGQNVTLSCEQNLNHDAMYWYRQDPGQGLRLIYYSQIVNDFQKGDIAEGYSVSREKKESFPLTVTSAQKNPTAFYLCASSIQASTDTQYFGPGTRLTVL.

The rearrangement uses TRBV15 and TRBJ2-7; D remains ambiguous. This CDR3 has 16 residues. Trimming took 2 bases from V and 0 from J, leaving 14 bases between them. Germline V gene sequence: CDR1 LNHNV, CDR2 YYDKDF (reference sequence). The CDR3 reads CATSRSRLISSYEQYF. Here the CDR3 DNA reads TGTGCCACCAGCAGATCGAGGCTTATAAGCTCCTACGAGCAGTACTTC.

This chain uses TRBV14 with TRBJ1-2; D uncertain. V was cut by 3 bases and J by 1 base, with 18 bases left in between. This CDR3 comprises 17 residues. Germline V CDR1 and CDR2: SGHDN, FVKESK. CDR3 DNA: TGTGCCAGCAGCCATTTCCCGGGAGGAGTTGGTAACTATGGCTACACCTTC. Amino acids: CASSHFPGGVGNYGYTF.

The rearrangement uses TRBV5-1 and TRBJ2-7; D possibly corresponds to TRBD2 (5 bases). The V end was cut by 5 bases, the J end by 0 bases, with 12 bases between. From germline, CDR1 is SGHRS and CDR2 YFSETQ. The CDR3 is 14 amino acids. The CDR3 DNA is TGCGCCAGCAGGGGCATAGGGAGCTCCTACGAGCAGTACTTC. This encodes CASRGIGSSYEQYF.

The chain joins TRBV27 to TRBJ1-6; TRBD1 matches at 7 bases. The V segment lost 5 bases and the J segment 8 bases; nucleotides outside the gene matches: 15. Germline values: CDR1 MNHEY, CDR2 SMNVEV (reference sequence). CDR3 length equals 17 residues. CDR3 sequence: CASSPGTALIYHSPLHF. CDR3 in DNA: TGTGCCAGCAGTCCGGGGACAGCCCTGATCTACCATTCACCCCTCCACTTT.

There are a few counts of this clone. The chain recombines TRBV11-2 with TRBJ1-5; weak D call: TRBD1 (6 bases). Deletions cut 3 bases from V and 8 bases from J, with 11 bases between. CDR1 and CDR2 from the germline V gene are SGHAT and FQNNGV. The CDR3 length is 13 residues. CDR3 nucleotides: TGTGCCAGCAGCTTCACAGGGTTCGAGCCCCAGCATTTT. This sequence encodes CASSFTGFEPQHF.

The V gene is TRBV9, the J gene TRBJ1-1; D gene ambiguous. V was shortened by 3 bases and J by 5 bases, with 11 bases between the two germline ends. This CDR3 region has 13 residues. CDR1 SGDLS and CDR2 YYNGEE come from the germline V gene. CDR3 amino acids: CASSAAPGTEAFF. The DNA of the CDR3 is TGTGCCAGCAGCGCCGCCCCCGGGACTGAAGCTTTCTTT.

The J gene is TRBJ2-4, the V gene TRBV21-1; the table calls TRBD2, which could not be checked here. TRBV21-1 is designated a pseudogene. The CDR3 covers 13 residues. CDR3 DNA sequence: TGTGCCAGCAGCAAAGGGAGGAAAAACATTCAGTACTTC. Translation gives CASSKGRKNIQYF.

The chain employs TRBV19 and TRBJ1-2; the match to TRBD1 covers 7 bases. The junction had 3 bases not matched to a gene; V was cut back by 5 bases and J by 6 bases. Germline CDR1 reads LNHDA; CDR2 reads SQIVND (reference sequence). This CDR3 is 12 amino acids long. CDR3: CASSGRGNGYTF. CDR3 DNA sequence: TGTGCCAGTAGTGGCAGGGGGAATGGCTACACCTTC.

The J gene is TRBJ2-7, the V gene TRBV2; D is perhaps TRBD1 (5 bases). Germline V gene sequence: CDR1 SNHLY, CDR2 FYNNEI. This CDR3 region has 17 residues. V shed 3 bases and J shed 4 bases, with 22 bases lying between them. CDR3 amino acids: CASSDSIGHAIGYEQYF. CDR3 DNA sequence: TGTGCCAGCAGTGATTCGATAGGACACGCGATTGGGTACGAGCAGTACTTC. Combining the CDR3 with reference TRBV2 and TRBJ2-7 gives the whole variable domain EPEVTQTPSHQVTQMGQEVILRCVPISNHLYFYWYRQILGQKVEFLVSFYNNEISEKSEIFDDQFSVERPDGSNFTLKIRSTKLEDSAMYFCASSDSIGHAIGYEQYFGPGTRLTVT.